The 10 T cell receptor beta chains in this list originate from one sample, sequenced in a study of cytomegalovirus exposure and HLA in healthy donors. The primer mix had 60 Vbeta and 13 Jbeta primers. The repertoire was sequenced with immunoSEQ multiplex PCR; TCRdb's copy has only in-frame clones and lacks some. The repertoire table contains roughly 50,000 clones. Sequencing was carried out using PBMCs. The receptors shown here come from a male donor in good health and CMV-seropositive.

A note on this clone: The same CDR3 arises from other DNA sequences in this sample as well. The gene calls are TRBV7-8 and TRBJ2-6, with D tentatively TRBD2 (6 bases). The germline CDR1 and CDR2 sequences are SGHVS and FQNEAQ. The CDR3 is 17 amino acids. The V end was cut by 1 base, the J end by 4 bases, with 14 bases between. The CDR3 loop reads CASSLGRGNSGANVLTF. The CDR3 nucleotides are TGTGCCAGCAGCTTAGGGAGGGGAAACTCCGGGGCCAACGTCCTGACTTTC.

The CDR3 DNA sequence: TGTGCCAGCAGCTTAGTGGCAGGCGATGCCTACGAGCAGTACTTC. Protein product: CASSLVAGDAYEQYF. The chain employs TRBV11-2 and TRBJ2-7; D gene uncertain. Trimming stripped 1 base from V and 2 bases from J, with 12 bases between. In germline, CDR1 is SGHAT, CDR2 FQNNGV. The CDR3 consists of 15 residues.

The rearrangement joins TRBV6-6 to TRBJ1-1; no clear D gene. Between the trimmed V and J ends, which lost 4 bases and 1 base, there was a span of 10 bases. The CDR3 sequence is 14 residues long. CDR1 and CDR2 from the germline V gene are MNHNY and SVGAGI (reference sequence). The CDR3 DNA sequence: TGTGCCAGCAGTTGGTCGATAGAGAACACTGAAGCTTTCTTT. Translating gives CASSWSIENTEAFF.

The rearrangement joins TRBV4-3 to TRBJ1-6; D might be TRBD1 (5 bases). The CDR3 runs to 13 residues. Germline lookup yields CDR1 LGHNA and CDR2 YSLEER. Deletions cut 3 bases from V and 14 bases from J, with 14 bases between. The CDR3 protein is CASSHPSGGSLHF. In DNA form, the CDR3 reads TGCGCCAGCAGCCATCCCTCGGGGGGGTCCCTCCACTTT.

The chain combines TRBV28 with TRBJ1-5; D gene unclear. The CDR3 spans 15 residues. Trimming pared 6 bases from V and 0 bases from J, leaving 12 bases between. The germline V gene has CDR1 MDHEN and CDR2 SYDVKM. DNA of the CDR3: TGTGCCAGCAGAAACAAAGCGGTTAGCAATCAGCCCCAGCATTTT. Translating it yields CASRNKAVSNQPQHF.

The rearrangement links TRBV2 to TRBJ1-5; a possible D gene is TRBD1 (5 bases). This CDR3 has 14 amino acids. CDR1 and CDR2 from the germline V gene are SNHLY and FYNNEI. The V gene lost 10 bases and the J gene lost 2 bases, with 15 bases spanning the gap. Here the CDR3 DNA reads TGTGCCACCGGACAATCTGTTGGCAATCAGCCCCAGCATTTT. It specifies CATGQSVGNQPQHF.

V usage is TRBV5-1 and J usage is TRBJ2-7, with TRBD1 matching over 8 bases. The CDR3 length is 16 residues. Unmatched junction bases numbered 11, after V lost 1 base and J lost 5 bases. Germline values: CDR1 SGHRS, CDR2 YFSETQ. This CDR3 is CASSLWALQGANEQYF. The CDR3 bases are TGCGCCAGCAGCTTGTGGGCCTTGCAGGGGGCCAACGAGCAGTACTTC. Together with reference TRBV5-1 and TRBJ2-7, the CDR3 gives the full variable domain: KAGVTQTPRYLIKTRGQQVTLSCSPISGHRSVSWYQQTPGQGLQFLFEYFSETQRNKGNFPGRFSGRQFSNSRSEMNVSTLELGDSALYLCASSLWALQGANEQYFGPGTRLTVT.

The rearrangement links TRBV20-1 to TRBJ2-7, with D possibly TRBD2 on 6 matching bases. The germline V and J ends were trimmed by 5 bases and 7 bases, with 9 bases remaining between them. Germline V gives CDR1 DFQATT, CDR2 SNEGSKA (reference sequence). The CDR3 is 10 amino acids. The CDR3 is CSAVGTEQYF. CDR3 bases: TGCAGTGCTGTGGGGACTGAGCAGTACTTC.

The chain combines TRBV14 with TRBJ2-2; 7 bases are shared with TRBD2. There are 16 residues in the CDR3. V gave up 2 bases and J gave up 5 bases; unmatched junction bases: 8. Per the germline V gene, CDR1 is SGHDN and CDR2 is FVKESK. The CDR3 is CASSQRTSSYTGELFF. The CDR3 nucleotides read TGTGCCAGCAGCCAAAGGACTAGTAGTTATACCGGGGAGCTGTTTTTT.

The CDR3 sequence is CASSLERGSEWGKLFF. The CDR3 coding sequence is TGTGCCAGCAGCTTGGAGCGCGGGTCGGAGTGGGGAAAACTGTTTTTT. The J gene is TRBJ1-4, the V gene TRBV5-6, with unresolved D. The V end lost 0 bases, the J end lost 10 bases, and 19 bases lay between the germline ends. Looked up from germline, CDR1 is SGHDT and CDR2 is YYEEEE. The CDR3 is 16 residues long.